These T cell receptor beta chains were read from a single sample in a study of blood T cell repertoires in COVID-19. Assay used: immunoSEQ multiplex PCR; TCRdb lists only in-frame clones, some missing. The sample carries around 320,000 clones, approximately 89% recorded once. What was sequenced was PBMCs or T cells enriched from blood (not recorded which). All receptors derive from a woman aged 50 to 65 who had been exposed to COVID-19. CDR3s include the opening cysteine and the closing phenylalanine or tryptophan. Fields, in order: D gene, J gene, clone size, V gene, CDR3 DNA, CDR3 protein. D genes are given only for firm matches. Clone size is not always given. Where it is, it says once, few, many or a class for expanded clones.

. | TRBJ2-7 | . | TRBV28 | TGTGCCAGCACCTTAGGACAGCCCTACGAGCAGTACTTC | CASTLGQPYEQYF
. | TRBJ1-5 | once | TRBV5-6 | TGTGCCAGCAGCTCGGGTAGTAGCAATCAGCCCCAGCATTTT | CASSSGSSNQPQHF
. | TRBJ2-5 | . | TRBV28 | TGTGCCAGCATCACGATGGGGGCCCGAGAGACCCAGTACTTC | CASITMGARETQYF
. | TRBJ2-2 | . | TRBV15 | TGTGCCACCAGCAGAGACAGGGTTGCCGGGGAGCTGTTTTTT | CATSRDRVAGELFF
TRBD1 | TRBJ2-3 | . | TRBV10-3 | TGTGCCACGACAGGGGTAACAGATACGCAGTATTTT | CATTGVTDTQYF
. | TRBJ1-2 | . | TRBV6-1 | TGTGCCAGCAGTGAACTCAGCGGAGGCTACACCTTC | CASSELSGGYTF
. | TRBJ1-5 | . | TRBV6-5 | TGTGCCAGCAGGTCACGGTATAGCAATCAGCCCCAGCATTTT | CASRSRYSNQPQHF
. | TRBJ2-1 | . | TRBV2 | TGTGCCAGCAGTGTGAGTAGCGGCGGTTTCTACAATGAGCAGTTCTTC | CASSVSSGGFYNEQFF
. | TRBJ1-5 | . | TRBV19 | TGTGCCAGTAGTATAGCCCCCCAGGGAACTAGCAATCAGCCCCAGCATTTT | CASSIAPQGTSNQPQHF
TRBD1 | TRBJ2-7 | . | TRBV4-1 | TGCGCCAGCAGCCACCCCGAGGTACAGGGGACCTACGAGCAGTACTTC | CASSHPEVQGTYEQYF
TRBD1 | TRBJ1-6 | . | TRBV6-5 | TGTGCCAGCAGTTACTGGGACAGAAATTCACCCCTCCACTTT | CASSYWDRNSPLHF
. | TRBJ2-7 | . | TRBV9 | TGTGCCAGCAGCGTAGGCCCAGACTCGAGGTTTTACGAGCAGTGCTTC | CASSVGPDSRFYEQCF
. | TRBJ2-7 | . | TRBV28 | TGTGCCAGCAGGCCAGTGGCTCTCGGGGAGCAGTACTTC | CASRPVALGEQYF
TRBD2 | TRBJ2-3 | . | TRBV10-3 | TGTGCCATCAGAAGCGGGGGCGCTGGCACAGATACGCAGTATTTT | CAIRSGGAGTDTQYF
TRBD2 | TRBJ2-3 | . | TRBV29-1 | TGCAGCGTGAGGACTAGGGCGCCAGATACGCAGTATTTT | CSVRTRAPDTQYF
TRBD1 | TRBJ2-7 | . | TRBV27 | TGTGCCAGCAGTAACACAGGGACAGCTCCCTACGAGCAGTACTTC | CASSNTGTAPYEQYF
TRBD2 | TRBJ2-5 | . | TRBV9 | TGTGCCAGCAGCGTAGATTCTAGCGGGGAACAAGAGACCCAGTACTTC | CASSVDSSGEQETQYF
. | TRBJ2-3 | . | TRBV11-3 | TGTGCCAGCAGCTTAGGTTCCCGGACAGCCGGCCTCGAGGATACGCAGTATTTT | CASSLGSRTAGLEDTQYF
TRBD2 | TRBJ2-5 | . | TRBV7-2 | TGTGCCAGCAACCCCCGGCTAGCGGGGGGACAAGAGACCCAGTACTTC | CASNPRLAGGQETQYF
. | TRBJ2-7 | . | TRBV28 | TGTGCCAGCAGTTTAGGAGAAAACTACGAGCAGTACTTC | CASSLGENYEQYF
TRBD1 | TRBJ1-2 | . | TRBV7-2 | TGTGCCAGCAGCCGGGACAGCGCCTTCCTTTATGGCTACACCTTC | CASSRDSAFLYGYTF
. | TRBJ1-2 | . | TRBV4-1 | TGCGCCAGCAGCCCCTACGGAGGAGCCTATGGCTACACCTTC | CASSPYGGAYGYTF
TRBD2 | TRBJ2-7 | . | TRBV4-1 | TGCGCCAGCAGCCAAGAGAGCGGGGTCTCCTACGAGCAGTACTTC | CASSQESGVSYEQYF
TRBD1 | TRBJ2-7 | . | TRBV11-2 | TGTGCCAGCAGCTTAATCCCCACAGGGGTTCAGCGTACCGAGCAGTACTTC | CASSLIPTGVQRTEQYF
. | TRBJ2-3 | few | TRBV5-1 | TGCGCCAGCAGCTTAGCACTCCGGGTCTCTAGCACAGATACGCAGTATTTT | CASSLALRVSSTDTQYF
TRBD1 | TRBJ1-6 | . | TRBV5-1 | TGCGCCAGTGGGACAGACCCAAGCTCCTATAATTCACCCCTCCACTTT | CASGTDPSSYNSPLHF
TRBD2 | TRBJ2-1 | few | TRBV5-1 | TGCGCCAGCAGCTTGGACCAGCGGGGGAGCTCCTACAATGAGCAGTTCTTC | CASSLDQRGSSYNEQFF
. | TRBJ2-1 | . | TRBV28 | TGTGCCAGCAGTTCTATTATCCCCAATGAGCAGTTCTTC | CASSSIIPNEQFF
. | TRBJ2-1 | . | TRBV5-1 | TGCGCCAGCAGCAGAATGGAGACAGGAGACTCCTACAATGAGCAGTTCTTC | CASSRMETGDSYNEQFF
TRBD1 | TRBJ2-2 | once | TRBV19 | TGTGCCAGTAGTATTGATCAGGGGGCTATGATCGGGGAGCTGTTTTTT | CASSIDQGAMIGELFF
. | TRBJ2-3 | . | TRBV9 | TGTGCCAGCAGCGTAAAGGGAGCAGATACGCAGTATTTT | CASSVKGADTQYF
TRBD2 | TRBJ2-3 | . | TRBV4-2 | TGTGCCAGCAGCCAAGAGGCACTAGCGGTGACTAGCACAGATACGCAGTATTTT | CASSQEALAVTSTDTQYF
. | TRBJ1-2 | . | TRBV18 | TGTGCCAGCTCACCAACTGACTCGAGGGGCTACACCTTC | CASSPTDSRGYTF
. | TRBJ2-7 | . | TRBV5-1 | TGCGCCAGCAGCTCGGGGGATTCCTCCTACGAGCAGTACTTC | CASSSGDSSYEQYF
. | TRBJ2-7 | . | TRBV30 | TGTGCCTGGAGCAATTTGGGGAGCTCCTACGAGCAGTACTTC | CAWSNLGSSYEQYF
. | TRBJ1-3 | . | TRBV4-1 | TGCGCCAGCAGCCAAGTCACGAGATCTCTGGTAAACACCATATATTTT | CASSQVTRSLVNTIYF
TRBD1 | TRBJ1-2 | . | TRBV6-1 | TGTGCCAGCAGTGTTATAAGGGCCCTGACAGGGACCAACTATGGCTACACCTTC | CASSVIRALTGTNYGYTF
. | TRBJ1-2 | . | TRBV6-5 | TGTGCCAGCAGTTCCCCCTGGGGCCGAGCTAACTATGGCTACACCTTC | CASSSPWGRANYGYTF
TRBD1 | TRBJ1-6 | . | TRBV30 | TGTGCCTGGTCCCCTTACAGGACAGGCACGGGGTCCTATAATTCACCCCTCCACTTT | CAWSPYRTGTGSYNSPLHF
TRBD2 | TRBJ2-5 | . | TRBV5-1 | TGCGCCAGCAGCTTGGAACCAGCGGGGGGGCAAGAGACCCAGTACTTC | CASSLEPAGGQETQYF
. | TRBJ2-5 | . | TRBV30 | TGTGCCTGGGGGGGGCTGTTCGAGACCCAGTACTTC | CAWGGLFETQYF
TRBD1 | TRBJ1-2 | once | TRBV19 | TGTGCCAGTAGTATTCTGGACAGGGTTGGCTATGGCTACACCTTC | CASSILDRVGYGYTF
. | TRBJ1-2 | . | TRBV15 | TGTGCCACCAGCAGAGATCTCACCAACTCTATCGGTGGCTACACCTTC | CATSRDLTNSIGGYTF
. | TRBJ1-2 | . | TRBV7-9 | TGTGCCAGCAGCTTAGGGGCGTTAAGCTATGGCTACACCTTC | CASSLGALSYGYTF